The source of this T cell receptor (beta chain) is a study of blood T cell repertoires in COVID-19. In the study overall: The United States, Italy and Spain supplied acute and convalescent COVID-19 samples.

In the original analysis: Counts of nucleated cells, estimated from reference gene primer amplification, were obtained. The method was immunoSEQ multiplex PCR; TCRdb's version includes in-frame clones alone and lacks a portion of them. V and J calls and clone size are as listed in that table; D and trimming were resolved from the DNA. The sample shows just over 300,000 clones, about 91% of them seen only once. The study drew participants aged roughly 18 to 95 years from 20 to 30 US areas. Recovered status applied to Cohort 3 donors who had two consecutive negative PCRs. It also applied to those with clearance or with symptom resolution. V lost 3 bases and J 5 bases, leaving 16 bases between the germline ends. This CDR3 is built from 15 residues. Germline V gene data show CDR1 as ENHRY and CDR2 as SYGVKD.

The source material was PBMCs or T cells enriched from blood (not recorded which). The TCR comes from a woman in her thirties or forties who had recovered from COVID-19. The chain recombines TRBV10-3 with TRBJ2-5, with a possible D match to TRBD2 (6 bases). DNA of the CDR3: TGTGCCATCAGTGAAGTCCGGGGGAGCTGGGAGACCCAGTACTTC. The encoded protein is CAISEVRGSWETQYF.